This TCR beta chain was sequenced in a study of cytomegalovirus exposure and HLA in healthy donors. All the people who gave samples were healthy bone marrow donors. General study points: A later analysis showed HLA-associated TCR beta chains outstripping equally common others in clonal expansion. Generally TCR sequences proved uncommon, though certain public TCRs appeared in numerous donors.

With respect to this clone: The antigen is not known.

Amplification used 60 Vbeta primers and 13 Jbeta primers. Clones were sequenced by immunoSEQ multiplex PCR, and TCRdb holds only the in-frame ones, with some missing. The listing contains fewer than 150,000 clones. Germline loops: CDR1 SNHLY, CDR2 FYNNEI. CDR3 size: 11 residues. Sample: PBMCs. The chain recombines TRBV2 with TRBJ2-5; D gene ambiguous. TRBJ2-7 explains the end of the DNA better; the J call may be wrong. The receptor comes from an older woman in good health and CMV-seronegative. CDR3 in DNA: TGTGCCAGCAGTGAAGGGTACGAGCAGTACTTC. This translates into CASSEGYEQYF.